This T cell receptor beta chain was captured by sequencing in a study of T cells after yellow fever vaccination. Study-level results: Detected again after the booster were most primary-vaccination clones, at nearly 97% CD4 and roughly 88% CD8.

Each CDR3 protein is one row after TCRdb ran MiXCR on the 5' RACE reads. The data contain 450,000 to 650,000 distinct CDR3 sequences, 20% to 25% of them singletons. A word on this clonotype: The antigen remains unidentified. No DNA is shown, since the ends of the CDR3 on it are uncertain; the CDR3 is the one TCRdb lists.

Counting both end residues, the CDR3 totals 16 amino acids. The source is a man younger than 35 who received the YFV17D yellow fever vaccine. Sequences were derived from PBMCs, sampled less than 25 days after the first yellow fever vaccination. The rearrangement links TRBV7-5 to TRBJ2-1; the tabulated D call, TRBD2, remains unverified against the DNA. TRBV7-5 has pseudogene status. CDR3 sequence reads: CISVPEVPRGHNEQFF.